The 28 T cell receptor beta chains below were found in one sample sequenced in a study of shared clonotypes between healthy human individuals. Naive CD8 isolation took CD45RO-negative cells positively selected for CCR7 and excluded terminally differentiated effector memory CD45RA+ cells. The repertoire was sequenced with immunoSEQ multiplex PCR; TCRdb's copy has only in-frame clones and lacks some. The repertoire holds about 2 million clones, about 95% seen once, with about 1.1% in the top ten. Sequencing was carried out using naive CD8+ T cells sorted from blood. The receptors originated from a man aged 18-30 years in good health.

V usage is TRBV7-8 and J usage is TRBJ2-7; D gene unclear. V was cut by 5 bases and J by 3 bases, with 14 bases left in between. This CDR3 has 14 residues. CDR1 is SGHVS and CDR2 is FQNEAQ in the germline V gene. The CDR3, as DNA: TGTGCCAGCAGCCTATCTGACATCGTCTACGAGCAGTACTTC. Residues: CASSLSDIVYEQYF.

The chain couples TRBV27 to TRBJ1-1; 8 nucleotides match TRBD1. CDR1 and CDR2 (germline): MNHEY, SMNVEV (reference sequence). This CDR3 has 17 amino acids. Trimming took 5 bases from V and 2 from J; bases not matched to a gene: 13. CDR3 DNA: TGTGCCAGCAGTCAGGTAACCGCCAGGGGGCTTAACACTGAAGCTTTCTTT. Its protein product is CASSQVTARGLNTEAFF.

The CDR3 spells CASTGPGEDTQYF. CDR3 sequence (DNA): TGTGCCAGCACCGGACCAGGTGAAGATACGCAGTATTTT. This rearrangement joins TRBV6-1 to TRBJ2-3; D is uncertain. The CDR3 is 13 amino acids. V was trimmed by 7 bases and J by 5 bases, leaving 13 bases between them. Germline CDR1 and CDR2: MNHNS and SASEGT.

The chain uses TRBV2 and TRBJ2-1, with 9 nucleotides matching TRBD2. CDR3 size: 16 residues. V lost 8 bases to trimming and J lost 8 bases; unmatched junction nucleotides: 16. Germline V gene lookup returns CDR1 SNHLY and CDR2 FYNNEI. CDR3 residues: CASREFSGGGVDEQFF. The CDR3 DNA sequence: TGTGCCAGCCGCGAATTTAGCGGGGGAGGTGTAGATGAGCAGTTCTTC.

CDR3 amino acids: CASSPLGDTQYF. CDR3 nucleotides: TGCGCCAGCAGCCCACTAGGGGATACGCAGTATTTT. The chain combines TRBV5-1 with TRBJ2-3; weak D call: TRBD2 (5 bases). The germline gives CDR1 SGHRS, CDR2 YFSETQ. V was clipped by 4 bases and J by 6 bases, with 9 bases between them. This CDR3 has 12 amino acids. The whole variable domain, remainder taken from reference TRBV5-1 and TRBJ2-3, is KAGVTQTPRYLIKTRGQQVTLSCSPISGHRSVSWYQQTPGQGLQFLFEYFSETQRNKGNFPGRFSGRQFSNSRSEMNVSTLELGDSALYLCASSPLGDTQYFGPGTRLTVL.

V and J are TRBV7-6 and TRBJ1-1; maybe TRBD1 (6 bases). V was clipped by 1 base and J by 7 bases, with 16 bases between them. Germline V lookup: CDR1 SGHVS, CDR2 FNYEAQ. This CDR3 spans 15 amino acids. The CDR3 is CASSLVHQGQVEAFF. Here the CDR3 DNA reads TGTGCCAGCAGCTTAGTTCACCAGGGGCAGGTTGAAGCTTTCTTT. The full variable domain, its missing parts supplied by reference TRBV7-6 and TRBJ1-1, is GAGVSQSPRYKVTKRGQDVALRCDPISGHVSLYWYRQALGQGPEFLTYFNYEAQQDKSGLPNDRFSAERPEGSISTLTIQRTEQRDSAMYRCASSLVHQGQVEAFFGQGTRLTVV.

The chain employs TRBV4-1 and TRBJ2-7; perhaps TRBD1 as D (6 bases). Trimming shortened V by 3 bases and J by 0 bases, and 12 bases separated the two germline ends. Germline V CDR1 and CDR2: MGHRA, YSYEKL. There are 15 residues in the CDR3. CDR3 in amino acids: CASSHLTGTSYEQYF. CDR3 DNA: TGCGCCAGCAGCCACCTGACAGGAACCTCCTACGAGCAGTACTTC.

The J gene is TRBJ2-5, the V gene TRBV29-1; D unclear. Germline CDR1 reads SQVTM; CDR2 reads ANQGSEA. The length of the CDR3 is 10 residues. The V gene lost 5 bases and the J gene lost 5 bases, with 6 bases spanning the gap. CDR3 in DNA: TGCAGCGTTCAGGCGGAGACCCAGTACTTC. This gives the protein CSVQAETQYF.

The chain has TRBV4-3 and TRBJ2-7; a weak D match, TRBD2 (6 bases). Between the trimmed V and J ends, which lost 0 bases and 7 bases, there was a span of 10 bases. The CDR3 runs 13 residues. From germline, CDR1 is LGHNA and CDR2 YSLEER. The CDR3 spells CASSQELAQEQYF. The CDR3, as DNA: TGCGCCAGCAGCCAAGAACTAGCTCAAGAGCAGTACTTC.

V is TRBV6-5 and J is TRBJ2-7; 9 bases agree with TRBD1. The CDR3 contains 14 residues. With 5 bases clipped from V and 2 bases from J, the junction kept 4 bases outside the gene matches. In germline, CDR1 is MNHEY, CDR2 SVGAGI. The chain's CDR3 is CASSPQGAAYEQYF. The CDR3 bases are TGTGCCAGCAGTCCACAGGGGGCGGCCTACGAGCAGTACTTC.

The chain links TRBV5-1 to TRBJ1-2, with TRBD1 as a possible D gene (5 bases). With 7 bases removed from V and 4 bases from J, the gap between germline ends came to 17 bases. In germline, CDR1 is SGHRS, CDR2 YFSETQ. The CDR3 runs 14 residues. The CDR3 DNA reads as TGCGCCAGCGGTCAAGAGTCTGGGGGCTATGGCTACACCTTC. It codes for CASGQESGGYGYTF.

In this sample, this clone turned up once. The chain carries TRBV5-6 and TRBJ1-1, with D uncertain. Germline lookup yields CDR1 SGHDT and CDR2 YYEEEE. V lost 1 base and J lost 4, with 14 bases in between. The CDR3 runs to 15 residues. DNA for the CDR3: TGTGCCAGCAGCTTGTTTATCCAGGACGGCACTGAAGCTTTCTTT. This sequence encodes CASSLFIQDGTEAFF.

As regards this clone: The same CDR3 can be traced to other DNA sequences in this sample. CDR3 sequence reads: CASSEGVGMNTEAFF. The CDR3 coding sequence is TGTGCCAGCAGTGAAGGCGTGGGTATGAACACTGAAGCTTTCTTT. V is TRBV2 and J is TRBJ1-1; D call uncertain. Germline V lookup: CDR1 SNHLY, CDR2 FYNNEI. Trimming removed 1 base at V and 0 bases at J, with 9 bases between. The length of the CDR3 is 15 residues.

A note on this clone: A much larger clone lies one base from this, so it may be a read error. Lacking the conserved final phenylalanine or tryptophan, this CDR3 likely reflects a read error. The rearrangement links TRBV30 to TRBJ1-2, with a possible D match to TRBD1 (5 bases). With 5 bases removed from V and 4 bases from J, the gap between germline ends came to 8 bases. Germline CDR1 is GTSNPN and CDR2 is SVGIG (reference sequence). There are 11 residues in the CDR3. The CDR3 protein is CAWGQGYGYTL. CDR3 sequence (DNA): TGTGCCTGGGGGCAGGGCTATGGCTACACCCTC.

Concerning this clone: This sample includes further DNA sequences coding for the same CDR3. The chain uses TRBV11-2 and TRBJ2-3; D not resolved. The germline gives CDR1 SGHAT, CDR2 FQNNGV. Between the trimmed V and J ends, which lost 0 bases and 2 bases, there was a span of 3 bases. This CDR3 is 13 amino acids long. The CDR3: CASSLDFTDTQYF. DNA for the CDR3: TGTGCCAGCAGCTTAGATTTCACAGATACGCAGTATTTT.

The rearrangement links TRBV10-3 to TRBJ2-1; 7 nucleotides agree with TRBD2. The V gene end was trimmed by 5 bases and the J gene end by 8 bases; junction bases not matched to a gene: 9. The V gene's germline CDR1 is ENHRY and CDR2 SYGVKD. The CDR3 loop spans 14 amino acids. CDR3 sequence reads: CAISTSVGSDEQFF. CDR3 in DNA: TGTGCCATCAGTACTAGCGTAGGGTCGGATGAGCAGTTCTTC.

The chain is built from TRBV27 and TRBJ1-4; 9 bases align to TRBD1. The junction had 4 bases not matched to a gene; V was cut back by 3 bases and J by 8 bases. Per germline, CDR1 MNHEY and CDR2 SMNVEV (reference sequence). The CDR3 is 14 amino acids. CDR3 in DNA: TGTGCCAGCAGTTTGACAGGGGGGAAAGAAAAACTGTTTTTT. This translates into CASSLTGGKEKLFF.

V and J are TRBV5-1 and TRBJ2-7, with 9 bases fitting TRBD2. The V segment lost 4 bases and the J segment 3 bases; nucleotides outside the gene matches: 5. CDR1 and CDR2 (germline): SGHRS, YFSETQ. The CDR3 runs 14 residues. CDR3 sequence reads: CASSLGTSHYEQYF. The CDR3 nucleotides are TGCGCCAGCAGCCTTGGGACTAGCCACTACGAGCAGTACTTC.

This clone was detected only a few times. The rearrangement joins TRBV7-6 to TRBJ2-7; D not certain. The germline V gene encodes CDR1 SGHVS and CDR2 FNYEAQ. CDR3 length equals 13 residues. The ends were cut back, 5 bases at V and 3 bases at J, with 11 bases in the middle. The CDR3 DNA follows: TGTGCCAGCAGCCGGACGGAACTCTACGAGCAGTACTTC. Translated: CASSRTELYEQYF.

The chain links TRBV27 to TRBJ2-2, with 7 bases that match TRBD1. CDR1 is MNHEY, CDR2 SMNVEV, per germline (reference sequence). This CDR3 has 13 amino acids. The J segment lost 7 bases and the V segment lost 4 bases, leaving 3 bases of the junction unmatched. CDR3 DNA: TGTGCCAGCAGTTCGACAGGGTTCGGGGAGCTGTTTTTT. Encoded protein: CASSSTGFGELFF.

V usage is TRBV19 and J usage is TRBJ2-3; no firm D call. Germline V gene data show CDR1 as LNHDA and CDR2 as SQIVND (reference sequence). Deletions cut 6 bases from V and 2 bases from J, with 15 bases between. The CDR3 has 15 residues. Written as DNA, the CDR3 is TGTGCCAGTAGAGGCTACGGCAGACCCACAGATACGCAGTATTTT. It translates to CASRGYGRPTDTQYF. The complete variable domain, with remaining parts taken from reference TRBV19 and TRBJ2-3, reads DGGITQSPKYLFRKEGQNVTLSCEQNLNHDAMYWYRQDPGQGLRLIYYSQIVNDFQKGDIAEGYSVSREKKESFPLTVTSAQKNPTAFYLCASRGYGRPTDTQYFGPGTRLTVL.

The chain combines TRBV23-1 with TRBJ1-6; D call uncertain. TRBV23-1 is recorded as an ORF, its role being uncertain. The CDR3 is 14 residues long. Trimming left V 7 bases short and J 0 bases short, with 7 bases between. The CDR3: CASTQSSYNSPLHF. The CDR3 nucleotides are TGCGCCAGCACCCAGAGCTCCTATAATTCACCCCTCCACTTT.

CDR3 region: CASSLTWRELADTQYF. CDR3 coding DNA: TGTGCCAGCAGCTTGACCTGGCGGGAGCTTGCAGATACGCAGTATTTT. V gene TRBV5-8 combines with J gene TRBJ2-3; 7 bases align to TRBD2. The V gene end was trimmed by 1 base and the J gene end by 4 bases; junction bases not matched to a gene: 9. This CDR3 contains 16 residues. Germline-derived CDR1 and CDR2 are SGHTS and YDEGEE. Full variable domain (remainder filled in from reference TRBV5-8 and TRBJ2-3): EAGVTQSPTHLIKTRGQQATLRCSPISGHTSVYWYQQALGLGLQFLLWYDEGEERNRGNFPPRFSGRQFPNYSSELNVNALELEDSALYLCASSLTWRELADTQYFGPGTRLTVL.

For the CDR3, the DNA is TGTGCCACCAGCAGACGGACAGTTGATGGCTACACCTTC. Encoded protein: CATSRRTVDGYTF. This chain joins TRBV15 and TRBJ1-2; D perhaps matches TRBD1 (6 bases). The CDR3 totals 13 residues. Germline CDR1 LNHNV, CDR2 YYDKDF (reference sequence). V lost 2 bases and J lost 6, with 10 bases in between.

This CDR3 reads CASSFSGTGVDNEQFF. Written as DNA, the CDR3 is TGTGCCAGCAGCTTCTCGGGGACAGGGGTCGACAATGAGCAGTTCTTC. The rearrangement joins TRBV7-9 to TRBJ2-1; 10 nucleotides match TRBD1. This CDR3 contains 16 residues. Germline lookup yields CDR1 SEHNR and CDR2 FQNEAQ (reference sequence). The J segment lost 5 bases and the V segment lost 3 bases, leaving 7 bases of the junction unmatched.

J is TRBJ2-3 and V is TRBV27; the match to TRBD2 covers 13 bases. There are 16 residues in the CDR3. V lost 4 bases to trimming and J lost 2 bases; unmatched junction nucleotides: 3. CDR1 and CDR2 from the germline V gene are MNHEY and SMNVEV (reference sequence). For the CDR3, the DNA is TGTGCCAGCAGTTGGGGGACTAGCGGGAACACAGATACGCAGTATTTT. Its protein product is CASSWGTSGNTDTQYF.

CDR3 in amino acids: CASSFGTSGSTYEQYF. DNA of the CDR3: TGTGCCAGCAGCTTTGGGACTAGCGGGAGCACCTACGAGCAGTACTTC. This rearrangement joins TRBV5-5 to TRBJ2-7; 14 nucleotides align to TRBD2. Germline lookup yields CDR1 SGHKS and CDR2 YYEKEE (reference sequence). The CDR3 runs 16 residues. Losses at the gene ends were 2 bases for V and 2 bases for J; bases not matched to a gene: 3.

The rearrangement uses TRBV6-1 and TRBJ1-1, with D unresolved. The CDR3 length is 12 residues. Trimming removed 7 bases from V and 0 bases from J, with 6 bases in between. Per the germline V gene, CDR1 is MNHNS and CDR2 is SASEGT. The CDR3 here is CASMFMNTEAFF. Here the CDR3 DNA reads TGTGCCAGCATGTTCATGAACACTGAAGCTTTCTTT.